This T cell receptor (beta chain) was sequenced in a study of T cells in tumors after PD-1 blockade. Turning to the study itself: A subset received ongoing vismodegib 150 mg daily alongside anti-PD-1 therapy. On average, peripheral blood gave some 120,000 TCR templates and 30,000 to 40,000 unique clonotypes.

A note on this clone: As yet, its antigen is unknown.

Using immunoSEQ multiplex PCR, the repertoire was profiled, and TCRdb retains in-frame clones only, with some absent. The table has over 30,000 clones, roughly 78% seen once. This CDR3 is built from 14 residues. Trimming removed 0 bases at V and 4 bases at J, with 10 bases between. Germline V lookup: CDR1 LGHNA, CDR2 YSLEER. Broader study findings: Blood contained 40% to 50% of the tumor's TCR clonotypes.

Genomic DNA template from tumor biopsies or peripheral blood, 616 ng to 6,004 ng input. This clonotype was sampled from a human donor with basal cell carcinoma. The chain links TRBV4-3 to TRBJ2-7; the D is unclear. The sequencing here drew on PBMCs, taken before anti-PD-1 treatment. CDR3 in DNA: TGCGCCAGCAGCCAAGACCTTACCCAGTACGAGCAGTACTTC. It translates to CASSQDLTQYEQYF.